Listed here are 8 T cell receptor beta chains from one sample, sequenced in a study of cytomegalovirus exposure and HLA in healthy donors. The study ran its PCR with 60 Vbeta and 13 Jbeta primers. Sequenced by immunoSEQ multiplex PCR; TCRdb stores in-frame clones only, minus some. Here the sample spans roughly 99,000 clones, roughly four fifths being singletons. Sequenced input: PBMCs. Receptors originate from a man younger than 35 in good health and CMV-seronegative.

The CDR3 is CASSPALGVGYGYTF. The CDR3 DNA follows: TGTGCCAGCAGCCCAGCGCTCGGGGTAGGGTATGGCTACACCTTC. The gene calls are TRBV7-6 and TRBJ1-2, with D unresolved. Trimming removed 5 bases at V and 5 bases at J, with 18 bases between. This CDR3 has 15 residues. The germline V gene encodes CDR1 SGHVS and CDR2 FNYEAQ.

The CDR3 coding sequence is TGTGCCAGCAGCCCCCTGGACAGCAACATTCAGTACTTC. Amino acid sequence: CASSPLDSNIQYF. V is TRBV7-9 and J is TRBJ2-4, with D perhaps TRBD1 (6 bases). The CDR3 has 13 residues. Per germline, CDR1 SEHNR and CDR2 FQNEAQ (reference sequence). The V gene lost 5 bases and the J gene lost 7 bases, with 12 bases spanning the gap. Full variable domain (remainder filled in from reference TRBV7-9 and TRBJ2-4): DTGVSQNPRHKITKRGQNVTFRCDPISEHNRLYWYRQTLGQGPEFLTYFQNEAQLEKSRLLSDRFSAERPKGSFSTLEIQRTEQGDSAMYLCASSPLDSNIQYFGAGTRLSVL.

The J gene is TRBJ2-5, the V gene TRBV5-4; TRBD2 agrees at 8 bases. The CDR3 runs to 17 residues. CDR1 is SGHNT, CDR2 YYREEE, per germline (reference sequence). V dropped 3 bases and J dropped 0; count of bases not matched to a gene: 10. CDR3 region: CASSSTSGGPYQETQYF. The CDR3 DNA is TGTGCCAGCAGCTCAACTAGCGGAGGGCCGTACCAAGAGACCCAGTACTTC.

The chain carries TRBV4-2 and TRBJ2-3, with TRBD2 matching over 9 bases. V dropped 8 bases and J dropped 3; count of bases not matched to a gene: 9. This CDR3 is built from 15 residues. Germline CDR1 LGHNA, CDR2 YNFKEQ. CDR3 amino acids: CASAYRGGETDTQYF. CDR3 nucleotide sequence: TGTGCCAGCGCATACCGCGGGGGGGAGACAGATACGCAGTATTTT.

The genes are TRBV5-1 and TRBJ2-2; 8 nucleotides match TRBD1. Trimming at V came to 5 bases and at J to 0 bases, leaving 6 bases not matched to a gene. The CDR3 runs to 16 residues. CDR1 is SGHRS, CDR2 YFSETQ, per germline. The CDR3: CASSERQGSNTGELFF. The CDR3 coding sequence is TGCGCCAGCAGTGAGAGACAGGGGTCGAACACCGGGGAGCTGTTTTTT.

The J gene is TRBJ1-6, the V gene TRBV7-9, with D unresolved. CDR3 length equals 17 residues. The germline V gene encodes CDR1 SEHNR and CDR2 FQNEAQ (reference sequence). V lost 0 bases and J lost 2, with 11 bases in between. CDR3 nucleotides: TGTGCCAGCAGCTTAGCGGTTCGGGGTGCCTATAATTCACCCCTCCACTTT. Translating it yields CASSLAVRGAYNSPLHF.

The J gene is TRBJ2-5, the V gene TRBV27, with TRBD1 identical over 9 bases. The J segment lost 5 bases and the V segment lost 4 bases, leaving 14 bases of the junction unmatched. The CDR3 extends over 17 amino acids. CDR1 and CDR2 from the germline V gene are MNHEY and SMNVEV (reference sequence). The CDR3 loop is CASSSSYNRGRGETQYF. In DNA form, the CDR3 reads TGTGCCAGCAGTTCATCTTATAACAGGGGGCGTGGGGAGACCCAGTACTTC.

This chain joins TRBV6-1 and TRBJ2-1, with 16 bases lining up with TRBD2. Trimming at V came to 4 bases and at J to 10 bases, leaving 7 bases not matched to a gene. The CDR3 covers 16 residues. Germline CDR1 and CDR2: MNHNS and SASEGT. The CDR3 DNA follows: TGTGCCAGCAGTGGCCCCGGGACTAGCGGGGGGGGAGAGCAGTTCTTC. Encoded protein: CASSGPGTSGGGEQFF.